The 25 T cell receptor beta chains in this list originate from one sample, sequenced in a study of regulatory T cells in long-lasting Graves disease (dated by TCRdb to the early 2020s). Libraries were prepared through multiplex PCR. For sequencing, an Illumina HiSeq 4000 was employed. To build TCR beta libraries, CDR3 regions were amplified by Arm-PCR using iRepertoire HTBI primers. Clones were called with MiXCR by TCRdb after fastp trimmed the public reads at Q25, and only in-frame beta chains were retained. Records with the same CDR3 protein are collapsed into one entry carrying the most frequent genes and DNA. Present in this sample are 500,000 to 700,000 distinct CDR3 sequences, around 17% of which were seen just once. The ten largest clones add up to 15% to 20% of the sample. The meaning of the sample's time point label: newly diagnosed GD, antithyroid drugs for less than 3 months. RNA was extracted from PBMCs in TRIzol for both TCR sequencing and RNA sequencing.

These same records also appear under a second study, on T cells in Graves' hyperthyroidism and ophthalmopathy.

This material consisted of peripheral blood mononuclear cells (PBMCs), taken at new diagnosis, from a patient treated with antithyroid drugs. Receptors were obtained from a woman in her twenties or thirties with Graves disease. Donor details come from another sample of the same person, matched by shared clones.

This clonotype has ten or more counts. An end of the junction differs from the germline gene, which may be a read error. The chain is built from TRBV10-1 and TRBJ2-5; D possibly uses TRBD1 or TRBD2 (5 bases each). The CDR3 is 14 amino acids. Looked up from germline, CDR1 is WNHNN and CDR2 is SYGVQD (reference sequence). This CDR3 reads CASSESGRQETQYF. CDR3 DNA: TGTGCCAGCAGTGAATCGGGACGGCAAGAGACCCAGTACTTC.

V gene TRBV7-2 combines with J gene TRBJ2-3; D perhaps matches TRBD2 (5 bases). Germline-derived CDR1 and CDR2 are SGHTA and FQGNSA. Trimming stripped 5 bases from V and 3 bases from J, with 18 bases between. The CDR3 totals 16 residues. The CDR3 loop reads CASSGRTSIATDTQYF. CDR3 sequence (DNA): TGTGCCAGCAGCGGACGGACTTCGATTGCAACAGATACGCAGTATTTT.

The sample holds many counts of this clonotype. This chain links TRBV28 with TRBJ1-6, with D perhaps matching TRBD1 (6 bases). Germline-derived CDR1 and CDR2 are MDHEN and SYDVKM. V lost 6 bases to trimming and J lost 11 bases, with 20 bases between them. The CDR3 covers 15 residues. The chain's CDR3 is CASSPNSGQWPPLHF. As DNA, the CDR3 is TGTGCCAGCAGCCCTAACTCTGGACAGTGGCCACCCCTCCACTTT.

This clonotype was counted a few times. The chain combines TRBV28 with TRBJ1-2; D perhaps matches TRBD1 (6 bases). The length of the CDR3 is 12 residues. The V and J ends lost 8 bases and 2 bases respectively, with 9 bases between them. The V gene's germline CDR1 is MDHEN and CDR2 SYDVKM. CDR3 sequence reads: CASGQINYGYTF. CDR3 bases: TGTGCCAGCGGACAGATAAACTATGGCTACACCTTC.

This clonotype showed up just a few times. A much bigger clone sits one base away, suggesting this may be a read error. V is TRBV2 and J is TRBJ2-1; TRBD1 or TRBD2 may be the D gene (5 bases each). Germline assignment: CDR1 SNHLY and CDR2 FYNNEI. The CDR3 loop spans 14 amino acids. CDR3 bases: TGTGCCAGCCCTAGGGGAGAGACCTACAATGAGCAGCTCTTC. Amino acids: CASPRGETYNEQLF.

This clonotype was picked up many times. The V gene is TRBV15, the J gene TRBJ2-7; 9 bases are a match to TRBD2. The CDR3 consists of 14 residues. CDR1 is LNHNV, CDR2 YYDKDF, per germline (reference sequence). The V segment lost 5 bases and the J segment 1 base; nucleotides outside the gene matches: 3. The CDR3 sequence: CATSPTSGSYEQYF. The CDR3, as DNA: TGTGCCACCAGCCCAACTAGCGGGTCCTACGAGCAGTACTTC.

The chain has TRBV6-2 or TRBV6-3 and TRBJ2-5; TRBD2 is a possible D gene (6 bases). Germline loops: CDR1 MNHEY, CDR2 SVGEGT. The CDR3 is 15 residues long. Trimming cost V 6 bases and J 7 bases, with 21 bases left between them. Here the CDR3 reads CASSKAEAGGGTQYF. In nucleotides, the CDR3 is TGTGCCAGCAGCAAAGCGGAGGCTGGGGGAGGGACCCAGTACTTC.

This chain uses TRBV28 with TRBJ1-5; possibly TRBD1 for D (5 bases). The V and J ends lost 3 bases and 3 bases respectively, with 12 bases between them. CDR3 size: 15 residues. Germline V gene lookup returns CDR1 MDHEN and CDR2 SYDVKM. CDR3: CASSFLRAANQPQHF. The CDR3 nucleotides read TGTGCCAGCAGTTTCCTCAGGGCGGCCAATCAGCCCCAGCATTTT.

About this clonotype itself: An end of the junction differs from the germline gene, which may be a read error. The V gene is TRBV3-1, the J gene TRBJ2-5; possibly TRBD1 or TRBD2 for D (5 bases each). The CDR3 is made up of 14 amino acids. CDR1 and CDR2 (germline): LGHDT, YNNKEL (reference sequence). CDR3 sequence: CASSAVGSVGTLYF. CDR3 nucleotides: TGTGCCAGCAGCGCAGTGGGCTCCGTCGGGACCCTGTACTTC.

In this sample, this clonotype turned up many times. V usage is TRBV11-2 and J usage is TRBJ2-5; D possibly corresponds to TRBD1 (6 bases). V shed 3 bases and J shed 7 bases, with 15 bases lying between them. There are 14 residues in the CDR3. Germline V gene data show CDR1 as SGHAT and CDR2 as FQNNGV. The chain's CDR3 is CASSFMQEGGTQYF. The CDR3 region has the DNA TGTGCCAGCAGCTTCATGCAGGAAGGGGGGACCCAGTACTTC.

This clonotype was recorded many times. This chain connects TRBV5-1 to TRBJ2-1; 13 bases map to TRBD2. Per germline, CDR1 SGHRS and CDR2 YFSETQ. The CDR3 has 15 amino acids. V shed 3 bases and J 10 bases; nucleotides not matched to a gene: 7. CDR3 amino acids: CASSSRTSGSSEQFF. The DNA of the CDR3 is TGCGCCAGCAGCTCCAGGACTAGCGGGAGTAGCGAGCAGTTCTTC.

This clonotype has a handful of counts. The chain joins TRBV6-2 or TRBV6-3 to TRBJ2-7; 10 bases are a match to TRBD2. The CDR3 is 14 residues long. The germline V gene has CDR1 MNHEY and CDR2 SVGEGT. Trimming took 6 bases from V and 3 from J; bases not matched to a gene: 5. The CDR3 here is CASREREGDYEQYF. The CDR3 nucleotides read TGTGCCAGCAGGGAGCGGGAGGGGGACTACGAGCAGTACTTC.

DNA of the CDR3: TGTGCCAGCAGCCCCCCTCTAGCGGGAGAAGGCAATGAGCAGTTCTTC. Translation: CASSPPLAGEGNEQFF. This rearrangement joins TRBV7-9 to TRBJ2-1, with TRBD2 identical over 10 bases. J gave up 6 bases and V 5 bases, and 10 bases lay outside the gene matches. The germline V gene encodes CDR1 SEHNR and CDR2 FQNEAQ (reference sequence). The length of the CDR3 is 16 residues.

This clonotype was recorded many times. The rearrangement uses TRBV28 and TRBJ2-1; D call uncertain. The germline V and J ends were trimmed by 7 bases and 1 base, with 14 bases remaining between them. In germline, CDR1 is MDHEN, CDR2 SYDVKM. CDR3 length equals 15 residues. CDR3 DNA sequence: TGTGCCAGCAACCTCAGAGGACCGTCCTACAATGAGCAGTTCTTC. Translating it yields CASNLRGPSYNEQFF.

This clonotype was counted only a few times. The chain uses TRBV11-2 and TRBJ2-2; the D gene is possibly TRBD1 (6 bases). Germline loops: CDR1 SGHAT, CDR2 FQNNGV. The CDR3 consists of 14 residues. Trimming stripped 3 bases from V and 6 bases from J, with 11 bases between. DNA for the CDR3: TGTGCCAGCAGCTTCTCAGGGGCCGCCGGGGAGCTGTTTTTT. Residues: CASSFSGAAGELFF.

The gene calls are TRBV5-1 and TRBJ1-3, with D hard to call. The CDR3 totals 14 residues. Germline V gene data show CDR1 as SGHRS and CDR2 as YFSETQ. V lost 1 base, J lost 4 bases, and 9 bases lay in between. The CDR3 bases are TGCGCCAGCAGCTTGTCCACGGACGGAAACACCATATATTTT. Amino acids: CASSLSTDGNTIYF.

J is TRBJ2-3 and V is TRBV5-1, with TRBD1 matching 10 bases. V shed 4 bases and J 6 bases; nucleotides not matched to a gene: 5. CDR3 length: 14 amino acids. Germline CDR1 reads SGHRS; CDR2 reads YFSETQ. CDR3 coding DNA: TGCGCCAGCAGCGGGACAGGGGTTTTGGATACGCAGTATTTT. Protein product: CASSGTGVLDTQYF.

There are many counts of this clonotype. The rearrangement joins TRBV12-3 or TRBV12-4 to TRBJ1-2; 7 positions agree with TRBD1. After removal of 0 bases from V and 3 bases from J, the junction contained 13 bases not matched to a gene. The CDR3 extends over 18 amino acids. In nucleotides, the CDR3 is TGTGCCAGCAGTTTAGCGTTTAACAGGGGATATGATGACTATGGCTACACCTTC. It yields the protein CASSLAFNRGYDDYGYTF.

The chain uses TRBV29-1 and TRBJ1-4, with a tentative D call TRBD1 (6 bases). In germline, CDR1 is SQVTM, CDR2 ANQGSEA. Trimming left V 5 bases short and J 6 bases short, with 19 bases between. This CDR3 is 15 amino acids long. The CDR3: CSVSPWGAGYEKLFF. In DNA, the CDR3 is TGCAGCGTTTCCCCCTGGGGGGCGGGCTATGAAAAACTGTTTTTT.

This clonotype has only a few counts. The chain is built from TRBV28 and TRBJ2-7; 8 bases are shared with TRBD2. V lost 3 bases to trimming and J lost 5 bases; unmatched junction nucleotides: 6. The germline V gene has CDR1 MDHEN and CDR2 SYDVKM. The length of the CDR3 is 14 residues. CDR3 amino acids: CASSLAGGWNEQYF. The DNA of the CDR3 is TGTGCCAGCAGTTTGGCGGGAGGCTGGAACGAGCAGTACTTC.

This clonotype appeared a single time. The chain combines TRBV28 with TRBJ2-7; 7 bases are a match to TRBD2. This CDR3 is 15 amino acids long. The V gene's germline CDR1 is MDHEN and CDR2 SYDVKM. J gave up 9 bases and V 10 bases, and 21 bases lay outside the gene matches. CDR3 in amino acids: CATFKSPPAGPGQYF. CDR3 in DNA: TGTGCCACGTTTAAAAGCCCCCCAGCGGGACCTGGGCAGTACTTC.

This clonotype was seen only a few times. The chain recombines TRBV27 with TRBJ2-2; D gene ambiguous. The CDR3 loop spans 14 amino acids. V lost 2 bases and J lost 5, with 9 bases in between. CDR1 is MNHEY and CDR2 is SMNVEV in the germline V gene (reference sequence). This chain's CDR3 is CASSLERTTGELFF. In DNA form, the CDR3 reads TGTGCCAGCAGTTTAGAAAGAACGACCGGGGAGCTGTTTTTT.

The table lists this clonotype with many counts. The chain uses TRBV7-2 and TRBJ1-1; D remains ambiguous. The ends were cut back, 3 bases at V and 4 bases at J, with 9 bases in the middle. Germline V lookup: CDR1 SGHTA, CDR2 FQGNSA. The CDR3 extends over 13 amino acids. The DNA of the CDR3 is TGTGCCAGCAGCTTTCCCCCTAGCACTGAAGCTTTCTTT. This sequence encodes CASSFPPSTEAFF.

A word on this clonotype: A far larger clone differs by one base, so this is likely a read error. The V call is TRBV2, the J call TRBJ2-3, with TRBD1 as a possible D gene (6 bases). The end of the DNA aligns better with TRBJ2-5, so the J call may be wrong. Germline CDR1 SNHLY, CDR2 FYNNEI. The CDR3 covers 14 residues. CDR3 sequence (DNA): TGTGCCAGCATGAACCCGGGACAAGGGGAGATCCAGTACTTC. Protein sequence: CASMNPGQGEIQYF.

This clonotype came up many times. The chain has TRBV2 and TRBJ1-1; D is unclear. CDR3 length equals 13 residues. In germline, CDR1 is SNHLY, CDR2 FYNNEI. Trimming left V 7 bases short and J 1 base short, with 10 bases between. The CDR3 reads CASKRETNTEAFF. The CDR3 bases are TGTGCCAGCAAGAGGGAGACGAACACTGAAGCTTTCTTT.